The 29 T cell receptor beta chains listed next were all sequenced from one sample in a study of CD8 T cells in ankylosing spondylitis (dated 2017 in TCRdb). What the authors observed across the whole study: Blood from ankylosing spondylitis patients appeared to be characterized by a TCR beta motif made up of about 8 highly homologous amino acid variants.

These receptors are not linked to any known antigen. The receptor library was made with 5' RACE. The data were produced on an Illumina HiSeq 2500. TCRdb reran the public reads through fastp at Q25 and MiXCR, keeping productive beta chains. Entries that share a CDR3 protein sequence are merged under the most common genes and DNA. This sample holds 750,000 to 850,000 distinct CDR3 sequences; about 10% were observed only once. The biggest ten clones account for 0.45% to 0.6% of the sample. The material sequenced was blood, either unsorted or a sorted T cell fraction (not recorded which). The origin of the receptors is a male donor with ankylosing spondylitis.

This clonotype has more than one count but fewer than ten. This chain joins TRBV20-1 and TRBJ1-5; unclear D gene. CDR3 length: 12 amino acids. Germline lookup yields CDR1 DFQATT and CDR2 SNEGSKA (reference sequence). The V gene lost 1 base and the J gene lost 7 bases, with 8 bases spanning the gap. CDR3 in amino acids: CSARALGQPQHF. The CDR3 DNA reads TGCAGTGCTAGAGCTCTTGGACAGCCCCAGCATTTT.

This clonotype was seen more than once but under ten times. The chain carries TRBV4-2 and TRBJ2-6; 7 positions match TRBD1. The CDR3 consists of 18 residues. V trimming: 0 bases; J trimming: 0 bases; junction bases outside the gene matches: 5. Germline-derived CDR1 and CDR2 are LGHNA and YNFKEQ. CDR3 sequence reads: CASSQDGRGNSGANVLTF. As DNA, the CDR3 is TGTGCCAGCAGCCAAGATGGCAGGGGGAACTCTGGGGCCAACGTCCTGACTTTC.

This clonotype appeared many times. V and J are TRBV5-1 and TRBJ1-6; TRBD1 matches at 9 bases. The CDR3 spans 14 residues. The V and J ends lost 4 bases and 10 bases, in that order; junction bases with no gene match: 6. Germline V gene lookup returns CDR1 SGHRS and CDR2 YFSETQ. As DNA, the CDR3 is TGCGCCAGCAGCGTGGGACAGGGCGGCTCACCCCTCCACTTT. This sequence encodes CASSVGQGGSPLHF.

The DNA for the CDR3 is TGTGCCAGCACCGGACAGGGTTCTGGGGAGACCCAGTACTTC. It translates to CASTGQGSGETQYF. The V and J genes are TRBV6-1 and TRBJ2-5, with 8 bases that match TRBD1. The J segment lost 5 bases and the V segment lost 7 bases, leaving 9 bases of the junction unmatched. The CDR3 totals 14 residues. CDR1 MNHNS and CDR2 SASEGT come from the germline V gene.

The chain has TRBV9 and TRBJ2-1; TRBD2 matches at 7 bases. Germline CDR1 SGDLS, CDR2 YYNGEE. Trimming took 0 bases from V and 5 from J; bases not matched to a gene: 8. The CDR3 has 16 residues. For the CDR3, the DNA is TGTGCCAGCAGCGTAGTCCTAGGGACTATAGACAATGAGCAGTTCTTC. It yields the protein CASSVVLGTIDNEQFF. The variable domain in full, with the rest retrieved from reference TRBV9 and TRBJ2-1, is DSGVTQTPKHLITATGQRVTLRCSPRSGDLSVYWYQQSLDQGLQFLIQYYNGEERAKGNILERFSAQQFPDLHSELNLSSLELGDSALYFCASSVVLGTIDNEQFFGPGTRLTVL.

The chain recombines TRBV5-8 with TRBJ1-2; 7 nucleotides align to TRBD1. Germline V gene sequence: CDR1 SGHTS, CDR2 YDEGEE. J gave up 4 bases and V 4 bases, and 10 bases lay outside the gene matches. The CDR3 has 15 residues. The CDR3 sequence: CASSRILGTVYGYTF. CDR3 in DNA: TGTGCCAGCAGCCGAATACTTGGGACAGTCTATGGCTACACCTTC.

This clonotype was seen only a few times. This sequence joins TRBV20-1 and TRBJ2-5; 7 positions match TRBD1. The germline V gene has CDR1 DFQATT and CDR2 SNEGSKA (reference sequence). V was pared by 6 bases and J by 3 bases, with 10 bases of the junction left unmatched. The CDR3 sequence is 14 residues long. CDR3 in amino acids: CSASAGTVKETQYF. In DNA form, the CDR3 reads TGCAGTGCCAGCGCCGGGACAGTAAAAGAGACCCAGTACTTC.

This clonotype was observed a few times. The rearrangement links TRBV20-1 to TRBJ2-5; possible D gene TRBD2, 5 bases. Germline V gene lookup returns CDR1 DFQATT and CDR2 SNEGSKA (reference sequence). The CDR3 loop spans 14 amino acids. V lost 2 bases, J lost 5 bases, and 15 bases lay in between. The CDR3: CSARNARGRETQYF. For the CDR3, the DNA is TGCAGTGCTAGAAACGCTCGGGGAAGGGAGACCCAGTACTTC.

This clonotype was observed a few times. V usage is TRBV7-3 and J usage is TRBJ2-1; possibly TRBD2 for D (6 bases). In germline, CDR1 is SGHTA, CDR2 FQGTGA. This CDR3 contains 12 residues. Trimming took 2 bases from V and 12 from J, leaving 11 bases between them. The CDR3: CASSLYPSVQFF. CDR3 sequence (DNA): TGTGCCAGCAGCTTATATCCTAGCGTGCAGTTCTTC.

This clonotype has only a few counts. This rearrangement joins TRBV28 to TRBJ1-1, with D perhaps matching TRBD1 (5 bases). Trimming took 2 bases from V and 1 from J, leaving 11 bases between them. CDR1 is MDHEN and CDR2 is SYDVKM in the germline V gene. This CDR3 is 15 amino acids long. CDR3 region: CASSLGGGGNTEAFF. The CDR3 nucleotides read TGTGCCAGCAGTTTAGGGGGAGGAGGGAACACTGAAGCTTTCTTT.

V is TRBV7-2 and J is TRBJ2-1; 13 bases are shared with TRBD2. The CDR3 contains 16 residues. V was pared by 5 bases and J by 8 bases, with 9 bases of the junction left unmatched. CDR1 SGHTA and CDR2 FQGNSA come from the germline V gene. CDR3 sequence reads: CASSRAGTSGTDEQFF. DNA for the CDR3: TGTGCCAGCAGCAGAGCCGGGACTAGCGGGACCGATGAGCAGTTCTTC.

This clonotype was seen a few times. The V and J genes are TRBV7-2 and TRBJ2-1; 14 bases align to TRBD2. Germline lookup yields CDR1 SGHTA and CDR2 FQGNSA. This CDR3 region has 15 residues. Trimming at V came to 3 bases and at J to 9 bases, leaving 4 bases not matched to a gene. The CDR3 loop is CASSLLTSGRGEQFF. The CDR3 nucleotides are TGTGCCAGCAGCTTGCTGACTAGCGGGAGGGGTGAGCAGTTCTTC.

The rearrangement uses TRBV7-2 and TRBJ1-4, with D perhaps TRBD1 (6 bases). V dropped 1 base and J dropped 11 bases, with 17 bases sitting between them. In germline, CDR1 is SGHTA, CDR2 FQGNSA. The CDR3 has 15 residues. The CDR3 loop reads CASSLEWRGFEKLFF. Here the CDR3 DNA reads TGTGCCAGCAGCTTAGAGTGGAGGGGGTTTGAGAAACTGTTTTTT.

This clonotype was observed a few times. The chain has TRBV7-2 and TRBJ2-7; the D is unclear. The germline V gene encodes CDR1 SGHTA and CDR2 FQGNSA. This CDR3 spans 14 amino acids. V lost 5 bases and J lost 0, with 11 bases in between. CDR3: CASSRASSSYEQYF. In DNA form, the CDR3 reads TGTGCCAGCAGCAGGGCCTCGAGCTCCTACGAGCAGTACTTC.

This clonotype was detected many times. CDR3 protein: CASSYSMANTEAFF. The CDR3 DNA reads as TGTGCCAGCAGTTACTCGATGGCGAACACTGAAGCTTTCTTT. The chain links TRBV6-5 to TRBJ1-1, with no clear D. Germline V gene sequence: CDR1 MNHEY, CDR2 SVGAGI. The V end was cut by 0 bases, the J end by 1 base, with 6 bases between. The CDR3 covers 14 residues.

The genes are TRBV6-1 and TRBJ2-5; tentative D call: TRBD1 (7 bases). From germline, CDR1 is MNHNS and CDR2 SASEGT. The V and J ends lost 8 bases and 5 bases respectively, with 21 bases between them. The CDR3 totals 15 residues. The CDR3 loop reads CASGEETGPVETQYF. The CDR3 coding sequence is TGTGCCAGCGGGGAGGAGACAGGGCCCGTGGAGACCCAGTACTTC.

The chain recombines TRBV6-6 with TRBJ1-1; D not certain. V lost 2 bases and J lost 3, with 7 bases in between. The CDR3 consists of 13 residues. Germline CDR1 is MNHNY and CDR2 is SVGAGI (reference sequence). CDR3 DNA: TGTGCCAGCAGTTACGGTCAAGACACTGAAGCTTTCTTT. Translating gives CASSYGQDTEAFF.

The DNA of the CDR3 is TGTGCCAGCTCCGGGACTCAATACAATGAGCAGTTCTTC. It codes for CASSGTQYNEQFF. The J gene is TRBJ2-1, the V gene TRBV6-2 or TRBV6-3, with D perhaps TRBD2 (6 bases). Germline V lookup: CDR1 MNHEY, CDR2 SVGEGT. Trimming cost V 8 bases and J 4 bases, with 12 bases left between them. The CDR3 runs 13 residues.

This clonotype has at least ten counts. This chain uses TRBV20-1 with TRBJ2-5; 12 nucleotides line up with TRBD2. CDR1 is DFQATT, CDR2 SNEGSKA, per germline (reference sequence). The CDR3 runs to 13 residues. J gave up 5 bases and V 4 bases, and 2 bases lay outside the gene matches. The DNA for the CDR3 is TGCAGTGCTACTACTAGCGGGAGGGAGACCCAGTACTTC. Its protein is CSATTSGRETQYF.

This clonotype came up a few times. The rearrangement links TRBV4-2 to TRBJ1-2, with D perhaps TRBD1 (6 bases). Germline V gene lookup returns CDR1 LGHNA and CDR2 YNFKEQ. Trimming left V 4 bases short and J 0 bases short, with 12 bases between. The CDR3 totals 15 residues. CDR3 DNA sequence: TGTGCCAGCAGCCTAGATCACAGGGCTAACTATGGCTACACCTTC. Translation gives CASSLDHRANYGYTF.

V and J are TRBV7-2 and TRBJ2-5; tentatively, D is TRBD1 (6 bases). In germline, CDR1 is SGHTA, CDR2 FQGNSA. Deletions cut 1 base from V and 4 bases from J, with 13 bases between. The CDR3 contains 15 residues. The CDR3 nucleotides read TGTGCCAGCAGCTTAGAGCAGGGCAGGGGAGAGACCCAGTACTTC. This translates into CASSLEQGRGETQYF.

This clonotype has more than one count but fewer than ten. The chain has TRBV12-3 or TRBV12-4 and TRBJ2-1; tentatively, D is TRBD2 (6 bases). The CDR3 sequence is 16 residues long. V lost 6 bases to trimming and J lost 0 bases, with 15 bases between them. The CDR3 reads CASRSGTPSSYNEQFF. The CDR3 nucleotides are TGTGCCAGCAGATCCGGGACTCCAAGCTCCTACAATGAGCAGTTCTTC.

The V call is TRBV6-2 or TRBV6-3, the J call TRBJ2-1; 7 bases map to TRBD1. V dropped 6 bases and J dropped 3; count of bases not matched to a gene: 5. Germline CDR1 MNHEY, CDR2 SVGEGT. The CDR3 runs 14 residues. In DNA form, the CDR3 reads TGTGCCAGCAGAAGACGGGACAGCTACAATGAGCAGTTCTTC. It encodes CASRRRDSYNEQFF.

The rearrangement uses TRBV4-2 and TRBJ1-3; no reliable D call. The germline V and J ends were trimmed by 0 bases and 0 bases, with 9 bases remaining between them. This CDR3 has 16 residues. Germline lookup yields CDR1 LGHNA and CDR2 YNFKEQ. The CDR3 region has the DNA TGTGCCAGCAGCCAAGATTTCAGCGTCTCTGGAAACACCATATATTTT. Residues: CASSQDFSVSGNTIYF.

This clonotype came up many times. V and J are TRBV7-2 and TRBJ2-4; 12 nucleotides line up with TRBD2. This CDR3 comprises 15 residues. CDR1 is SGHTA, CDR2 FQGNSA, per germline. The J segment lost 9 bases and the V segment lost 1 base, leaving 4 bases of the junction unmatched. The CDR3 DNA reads TGTGCCAGCAGCTTAGGCCTAGCGGGAGGGGGCATTCAGTACTTC. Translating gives CASSLGLAGGGIQYF.

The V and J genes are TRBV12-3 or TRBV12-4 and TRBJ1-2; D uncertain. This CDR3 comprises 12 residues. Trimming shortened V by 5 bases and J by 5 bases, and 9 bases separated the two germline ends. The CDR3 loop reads CASSLLRYGYTF. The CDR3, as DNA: TGTGCCAGCAGTCTTCTTCGGTATGGCTACACCTTC.

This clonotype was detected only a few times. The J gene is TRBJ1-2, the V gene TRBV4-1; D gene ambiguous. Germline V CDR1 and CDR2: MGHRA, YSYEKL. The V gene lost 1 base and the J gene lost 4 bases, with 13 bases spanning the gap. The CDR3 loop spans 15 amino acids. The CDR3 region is CASSQGTEARYGYTF. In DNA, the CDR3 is TGCGCCAGCAGCCAAGGGACCGAGGCCCGCTATGGCTACACCTTC.

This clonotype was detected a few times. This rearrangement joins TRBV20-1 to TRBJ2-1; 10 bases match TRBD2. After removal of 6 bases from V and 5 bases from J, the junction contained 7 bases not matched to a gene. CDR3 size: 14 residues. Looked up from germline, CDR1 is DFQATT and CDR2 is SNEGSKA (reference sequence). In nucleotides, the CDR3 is TGCAGTGCCGCCGGGACTAGCGCGGACAATGAGCAGTTCTTC. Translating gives CSAAGTSADNEQFF.

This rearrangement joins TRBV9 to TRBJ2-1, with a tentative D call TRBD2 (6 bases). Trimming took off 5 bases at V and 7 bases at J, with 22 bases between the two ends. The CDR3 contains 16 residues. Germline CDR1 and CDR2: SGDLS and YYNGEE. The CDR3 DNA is TGTGCCAGCAGACCTGACTCGCTGGGGGGACGTAATGAGCAGTTCTTC. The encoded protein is CASRPDSLGGRNEQFF. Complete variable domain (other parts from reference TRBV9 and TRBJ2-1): DSGVTQTPKHLITATGQRVTLRCSPRSGDLSVYWYQQSLDQGLQFLIQYYNGEERAKGNILERFSAQQFPDLHSELNLSSLELGDSALYFCASRPDSLGGRNEQFFGPGTRLTVL.